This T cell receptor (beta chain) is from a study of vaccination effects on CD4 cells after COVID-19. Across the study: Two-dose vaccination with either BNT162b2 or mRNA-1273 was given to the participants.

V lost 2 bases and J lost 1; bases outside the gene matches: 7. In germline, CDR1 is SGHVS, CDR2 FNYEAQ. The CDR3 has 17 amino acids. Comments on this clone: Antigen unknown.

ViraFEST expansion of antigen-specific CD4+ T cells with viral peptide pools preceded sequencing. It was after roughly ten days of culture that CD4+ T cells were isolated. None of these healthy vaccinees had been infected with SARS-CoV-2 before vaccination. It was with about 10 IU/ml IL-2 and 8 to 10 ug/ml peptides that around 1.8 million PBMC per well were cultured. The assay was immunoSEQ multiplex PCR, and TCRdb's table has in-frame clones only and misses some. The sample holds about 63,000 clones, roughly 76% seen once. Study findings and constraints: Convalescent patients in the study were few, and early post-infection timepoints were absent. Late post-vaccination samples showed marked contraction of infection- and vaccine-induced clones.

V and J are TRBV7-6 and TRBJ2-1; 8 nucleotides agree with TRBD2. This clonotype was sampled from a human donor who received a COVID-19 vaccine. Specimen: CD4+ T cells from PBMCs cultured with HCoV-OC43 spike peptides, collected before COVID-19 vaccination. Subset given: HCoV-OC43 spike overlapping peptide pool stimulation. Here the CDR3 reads CASSLRWAGGSYNEQFF. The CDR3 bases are TGTGCCAGCAGCTTAAGGTGGGCGGGGGGTTCCTACAATGAGCAGTTCTTC. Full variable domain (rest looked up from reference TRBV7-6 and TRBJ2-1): GAGVSQSPRYKVTKRGQDVALRCDPISGHVSLYWYRQALGQGPEFLTYFNYEAQQDKSGLPNDRFSAERPEGSISTLTIQRTEQRDSAMYRCASSLRWAGGSYNEQFFGPGTRLTVL.